This T cell receptor beta chain was recorded in a study of T cell responses to AZD1222 COVID-19 vaccine. Turning to the study itself: Second doses were pooled across both intervals (about 4 or about 12 weeks). The study's findings and limits: Repertoires in all cases were sampled only once the peak T cell response had passed. AZD1222 recipients seropositive at baseline numbered only five or six.

Measured with immunoSEQ multiplex PCR; TCRdb has only the in-frame clones, and not every one. The table includes 150,000 to 200,000 clones, over 85% detected once. Comments on this clone: Antigen unknown.

This receptor was taken from an adult in good health. The material sequenced was peripheral blood, taken on day 0 of AZD1222 vaccination.

DNA of the CDR3: TGTGCCAGTAGTCTTGGACGCTATAGCAATCAGCCCCAGCATTTT. Residues: CASSLGRYSNQPQHF. This rearrangement joins TRBV19 to TRBJ1-5; no firm D call. Between the trimmed V and J ends, which lost 5 bases and 0 bases, there was a span of 11 bases. The CDR3 covers 15 residues. Germline lookup yields CDR1 LNHDA and CDR2 SQIVND (reference sequence).